These T cell receptor beta chains were read from a single sample in a study of cytomegalovirus exposure and HLA in healthy donors. Repertoires were generated with immunoSEQ multiplex PCR, while TCRdb's copy carries only in-frame clones and drops some. The sample contains about 130,000 clones, around four fifths of which appear only once. The source material was PBMCs. All receptors come from a man aged 25-40 years in good health and CMV-seropositive. CDR3s include the opening cysteine and the closing phenylalanine or tryptophan. The D gene is left open where the match is weak. The size field is filled for only some rows; it gives once, few, many or a size class.

D gene,clone size,V gene,J gene,CDR3 protein,CDR3 DNA
-,-,TRBV18,TRBJ2-2,CASSPETVLPGELFF,TGTGCCAGCTCACCAGAGACAGTTCTCCCCGGGGAGCTGTTTTTT
-,-,TRBV5-1,TRBJ2-3,CASSLAAGFDDTQYF,TGCGCCAGCAGCTTGGCCGCAGGCTTCGACGATACGCAGTATTTT
-,-,TRBV5-6,TRBJ2-7,CASSFRQSSYEQYF,TGTGCCAGCAGCTTTCGACAAAGCTCCTACGAGCAGTACTTC
-,-,TRBV27,TRBJ2-1,CASSLSWEFYNEQFF,TGTGCCAGCAGTTTATCGTGGGAGTTCTACAATGAGCAGTTCTTC
-,-,TRBV5-8,TRBJ2-5,CASNHQNTGFETQYF,TGTGCCAGCAACCATCAAAATACAGGGTTTGAGACCCAGTACTTC
-,-,TRBV12-5,TRBJ1-2,CASGPGQYYGYTF,TGTGCTAGTGGTCCAGGACAGTACTATGGCTACACCTTC
-,-,TRBV7-9,TRBJ1-2,CASSSWDIPNYGYTF,TGTGCCAGCAGCTCCTGGGACATCCCTAACTATGGCTACACCTTC
-,-,TRBV19,TRBJ2-2,CASSRGQNTGELFF,TGTGCCAGTAGTCGGGGACAGAACACCGGGGAGCTGTTTTTT
TRBD2,-,TRBV11-3,TRBJ2-1,CASSLGAAGDEQFF,TGTGCCAGCAGCTTAGGTGCGGCGGGAGATGAGCAGTTCTTC
-,-,TRBV6-5,TRBJ1-1,CASSYSIGVKNTEAFF,TGTGCCAGCAGTTACTCGATCGGGGTTAAGAACACTGAAGCTTTCTTT
-,once,TRBV10-3,TRBJ1-5,CAISDPRALGPQHF,TGTGCCATCAGTGATCCCAGGGCACTTGGGCCCCAGCATTTT
TRBD1,-,TRBV7-2,TRBJ1-2,CASSTHPDRVEYGYTF,TGTGCCAGCAGCACCCACCCGGACAGGGTCGAATATGGCTACACCTTC
TRBD1,-,TRBV19,TRBJ1-1,CASSIQQGTNTEAFF,TGTGCCAGTAGTATACAACAGGGGACCAACACTGAAGCTTTCTTT
TRBD2,-,TRBV7-9,TRBJ2-7,CASSLMGGRASPYEQYF,TGTGCCAGCAGCTTAATGGGCGGGAGGGCCTCCCCCTACGAGCAGTACTTC